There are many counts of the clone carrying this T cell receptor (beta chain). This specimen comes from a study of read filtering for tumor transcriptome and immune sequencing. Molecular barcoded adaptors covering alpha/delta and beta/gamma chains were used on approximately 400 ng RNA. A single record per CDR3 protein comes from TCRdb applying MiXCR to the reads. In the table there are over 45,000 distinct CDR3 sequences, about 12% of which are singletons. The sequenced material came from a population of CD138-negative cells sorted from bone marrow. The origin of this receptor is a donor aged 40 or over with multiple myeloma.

CDR3 loop: CSARAASRDEQFF. CDR3 sequence (DNA): TGCAGTGCTAGAGCGGCTAGCCGGGATGAGCAGTTCTTC. This chain links TRBV20-1 with TRBJ2-1, with D possibly matching TRBD2 (5 bases). This CDR3 is 13 amino acids long. V shed 1 base and J shed 8 bases, with 12 bases lying between them. Germline V CDR1 and CDR2: DFQATT, SNEGSKA (reference sequence).